The sequence of this T cell receptor beta chain was determined in a study of T cell repertoires in cytomegalovirus infection. Study information: Public TCR beta signature analysis indicated the presence of both CMV infection and matching HLA type.

Study results and caveats: HLA-C-restricted CMV clonotypes gave the most frequent clonotype in two of eight donors.

V lost 5 bases to trimming and J lost 6 bases, with 15 bases between them. Looked up from germline, CDR1 is SEHNR and CDR2 is FQNEAQ (reference sequence). The CDR3 consists of 14 residues. In TCRdb, the reads were re-called with MiXCR into one record per CDR3 protein. The data show fewer than 200,000 distinct CDR3 sequences, 7.5% to 10% seen once. This clonotype has just a few counts. The target antigen is unknown. This TCR derives from a human donor in good health (CMV status not recorded). Some clones in this sample may be carry-over from other donors' samples. Sample: PBMCs. This chain joins TRBV7-9 and TRBJ2-3, with a tentative D call TRBD2 (5 bases). The CDR3 DNA reads TGTGCCAGCAGCCAATTGGCGGTAGCGGATACGCAGTATTTT. Its protein product is CASSQLAVADTQYF.